Sequencing of this T cell receptor (beta chain) was carried out in a study of T cell repertoires in cytomegalovirus infection. Study summary: The public TCR beta signatures pointed to both CMV infection and matching HLA type. Study-wide points: Public TCR beta family frequency separated CMV-and-HLA carriers, including in an independent cohort. Within the response measured ex vivo, HLA-C-restricted CMV-specific TCR beta clonotypes were dominant.

This clonotype was seen a few times. Antigen specificity is unknown. TCRdb redid the calling of the reads with MiXCR, one entry per CDR3 protein. The table has under 150,000 distinct CDR3 sequences, 24% seen once. V was shortened by 7 bases and J by 6 bases, with 13 bases between the two germline ends. Looked up from germline, CDR1 is MNHEY and CDR2 is SMNVEV (reference sequence). The CDR3 extends over 12 amino acids. This receptor was identified in a human donor in good health (CMV status not recorded). Some clones in this sample may be carry-over from other donors' samples. V is TRBV27 and J is TRBJ2-7, with unresolved D. Sequencing was done on a sample of PBMCs, sequenced either directly or after in vitro stimulation (not recorded which). The CDR3 bases are TGTGCCAGCAAGAGCTACGTAGGCGAGCAGTACTTC. Translation: CASKSYVGEQYF.